This T cell receptor beta chain is from a study of T cell responses to AZD1222 COVID-19 vaccine. Regarding this clone: The antigen is not known.

Assay: immunoSEQ multiplex PCR; the TCRdb copy retains only in-frame clones and omits some. The data contain around 84,000 clones, roughly 85% of them singletons. Findings of the study overall: Scientists sampled the repertoires only once the peak T cell response had passed. Donor demographics were predominantly white British with a female majority; clonal diversity may be underestimated.

V dropped 1 base and J dropped 2; count of bases not matched to a gene: 16. CDR1 and CDR2 from the germline V gene are SGHTA and FQGNSA. CDR3 length: 19 amino acids. The gene calls are TRBV7-2 and TRBJ2-5; TRBD1 matches 7 bases. The sample here was peripheral blood, taken on day 0 of AZD1222 vaccination. This TCR came from an adult in good health. CDR3: CASSLVAQSFGDRQETQYF. The CDR3, as DNA: TGTGCCAGCAGCTTAGTAGCCCAGTCCTTTGGGGACAGACAAGAGACCCAGTACTTC.